Shown below are 31 T cell receptor beta chains from a single sample sequenced in a study of T cells in Graves' hyperthyroidism and ophthalmopathy. Amplification of TCR beta CDR3 regions was performed using RNA transcripts as template. The HTBI primer set drove a first-round RT-PCR of the TCR CDR3. TCRdb used MiXCR to reprocess the multiplex PCR reads, holding one entry per CDR3 protein. The sample has around 370,000 distinct CDR3 sequences; approximately 17% are singletons. The specimen sequenced was blood. Source of these receptors: a man aged 18 to 35 with Graves' ophthalmopathy.

The chain links TRBV10-2 to TRBJ2-6; 9 bases map to TRBD1. The germline CDR1 and CDR2 sequences are WSHSY and SAAADI. V shed 8 bases and J 3 bases; nucleotides not matched to a gene: 8. The CDR3 length is 16 residues. CDR3 protein: CASGTGSRGGANVLTF. CDR3 in DNA: TGCGCCAGCGGGACAGGGTCCCGGGGTGGGGCCAACGTCCTGACTTTC.

The genes are TRBV18 and TRBJ1-3, with no clear D. The germline CDR1 and CDR2 sequences are KGHSH and LQKENI. Trimming removed 2 bases at V and 0 bases at J, with 8 bases between. The length of the CDR3 is 15 residues. The CDR3 DNA is TGTGCCAGCTCACCATACGGCCGCTCTGGAAACACCATATATTTT. It is translated as CASSPYGRSGNTIYF.

At least ten counts were recorded for this clonotype. The CDR3 reads CASGGGSASEQYF. The CDR3 DNA sequence: TGCGCCAGCGGTGGGGGATCGGCTAGCGAGCAGTACTTC. The J gene is TRBJ2-7, the V gene TRBV5-1; D may be TRBD1 or TRBD2 (5 bases each). CDR3 size: 13 residues. Trimming cost V 7 bases and J 6 bases, with 17 bases left between them. The germline CDR1 and CDR2 sequences are SGHRS and YFSETQ.

This clonotype has more than one count but fewer than ten. This chain links TRBV5-1 with TRBJ1-1; a possible D gene is TRBD1 (5 bases). The germline V gene encodes CDR1 SGHRS and CDR2 YFSETQ. The length of the CDR3 is 14 residues. The germline V and J ends were trimmed by 4 bases and 0 bases, with 10 bases remaining between them. CDR3 in DNA: TGCGCCAGCAGCCGGGACTTACTGAACACTGAAGCTTTCTTT. This codes for CASSRDLLNTEAFF.

V usage is TRBV7-9 and J usage is TRBJ1-1, with TRBD1 matching 9 bases. J lost 12 bases, V lost 1 base, and 6 bases had no gene match. This CDR3 is built from 13 residues. Germline CDR1 is SEHNR and CDR2 is FQNEAQ (reference sequence). The CDR3 region has the DNA TGTGCCAGCAGCTTAGGCACAGGGGGCGAGACTTTCTTT. Amino acid sequence: CASSLGTGGETFF.

The chain is built from TRBV4-1 and TRBJ1-6, with D unresolved. The CDR3 totals 17 residues. The germline CDR1 and CDR2 sequences are MGHRA and YSYEKL. The germline V and J ends were trimmed by 2 bases and 8 bases, with 19 bases remaining between them. CDR3 amino acids: CASSQPRRGTDHSPLHF. The CDR3 nucleotides read TGCGCCAGCAGCCAACCTCGTCGTGGAACCGATCATTCACCCCTCCACTTT.

This clonotype was found a few times. The chain has TRBV5-1 and TRBJ2-1, with TRBD1 identical over 7 bases. J lost 1 base, V lost 3 bases, and 4 bases had no gene match. This CDR3 has 15 residues. Germline CDR1 is SGHRS and CDR2 is YFSETQ. CDR3 loop: CASSCGTASYNEQFF. CDR3 bases: TGCGCCAGCAGCTGTGGGACAGCTTCCTACAATGAGCAGTTCTTC.

This clonotype came up many times. The chain combines TRBV5-1 with TRBJ2-7; D may match TRBD1 or TRBD2 (6 bases each). Trimming shortened V by 0 bases and J by 6 bases, and 16 bases separated the two germline ends. In germline, CDR1 is SGHRS, CDR2 YFSETQ. The CDR3 contains 15 residues. As DNA, the CDR3 is TGCGCCAGCAGCTTGGGTGGGGGGCCGGAGAGCGAGCAGTACTTC. Protein sequence: CASSLGGGPESEQYF.

This clonotype showed up many times. The chain uses TRBV12-3 or TRBV12-4 and TRBJ2-7; D is undetermined. V was cut by 6 bases and J by 11 bases, with 23 bases left in between. The CDR3 totals 14 residues. CDR3 protein: CASSPSTSPGVEYF. DNA of the CDR3: TGTGCCAGCAGCCCTTCGACCTCTCCGGGCGTGGAGTACTTC.

The V gene is TRBV7-3, the J gene TRBJ2-2; D ambiguous. Trimming pared 6 bases from V and 3 bases from J, leaving 17 bases between. Germline CDR1 is SGHTA and CDR2 is FQGTGA. The CDR3 spans 16 residues. CDR3 coding DNA: TGTGCCAGCAGGGGAATTGGTCGAGTGGACACCGGGGAGCTGTTTTTT. The encoded protein is CASRGIGRVDTGELFF.

V is TRBV11-2 and J is TRBJ2-7, with D uncertain. The germline V gene encodes CDR1 SGHAT and CDR2 FQNNGV. The CDR3 length is 14 residues. Trimming removed 0 bases at V and 4 bases at J, with 10 bases between. The CDR3 sequence is CASSLEGQQYEQYF. CDR3 nucleotide sequence: TGTGCCAGCAGCTTAGAAGGCCAACAATACGAGCAGTACTTC.

The chain employs TRBV12-3 or TRBV12-4 and TRBJ2-5, with D maybe TRBD2 (6 bases). The CDR3 has 15 residues. Between the trimmed V and J ends, which lost 5 bases and 5 bases, there was a span of 18 bases. CDR3 protein: CASSPPAGLTETQYF. The CDR3 region has the DNA TGTGCCAGCAGTCCACCCGCGGGGCTAACGGAGACCCAGTACTTC.

This chain joins TRBV12-5 and TRBJ1-1; no clear D gene. From germline, CDR1 is LGHNT and CDR2 FRNRAP. V was cut by 7 bases and J by 8 bases, with 14 bases left in between. This CDR3 has 12 amino acids. For the CDR3, the DNA is TGTGCTAGTGTTTACCATAGAGGGGAAGCTTTCTTT. Translated, it gives CASVYHRGEAFF.

This chain links TRBV11-2 with TRBJ2-2, with 12 positions matching TRBD2. Per germline, CDR1 SGHAT and CDR2 FQNNGV. Unmatched junction bases numbered 4, after V lost 6 bases and J lost 5 bases. This CDR3 contains 15 residues. DNA for the CDR3: TGTGCCAGCAGGACTAGCGGGAGACGTACCGGGGAGCTGTTTTTT. It codes for CASRTSGRRTGELFF.

This clonotype has only a few counts. The V gene is TRBV3-1, the J gene TRBJ2-2; TRBD2 matches at 7 bases. The CDR3 runs 19 residues. Germline assignment: CDR1 LGHDT and CDR2 YNNKEL (reference sequence). V shed 1 base and J 1 base; nucleotides not matched to a gene: 12. The CDR3 loop reads CASSQGPLGGSLNTGELFF. The CDR3 DNA is TGTGCCAGCAGCCAAGGCCCCCTCGGGGGGTCCCTGAACACCGGGGAGCTGTTTTTT.

The chain carries TRBV6-1 and TRBJ2-7, with TRBD2 identical over 7 bases. CDR1 MNHNS and CDR2 SASEGT come from the germline V gene. The CDR3 has 14 residues. Trimming took 8 bases from V and 3 from J; bases not matched to a gene: 10. DNA for the CDR3: TGTGCCAGCCACTACGGGAGGTTCAGCTACGAGCAGTACTTC. Protein product: CASHYGRFSYEQYF.

This clonotype was detected a few times. The rearrangement joins TRBV6-1 to TRBJ1-2; TRBD1 matches 7 bases. Unmatched junction bases numbered 2, after V lost 7 bases and J lost 3 bases. Per the germline V gene, CDR1 is MNHNS and CDR2 is SASEGT. CDR3 size: 12 residues. The CDR3 DNA is TGTGCCAGCACAGGGGGTTACTATGGCTACACCTTC. This sequence encodes CASTGGYYGYTF.

This clonotype occurred many times. The chain combines TRBV11-2 with TRBJ2-1, with D perhaps TRBD1 (6 bases). Germline CDR1 is SGHAT and CDR2 is FQNNGV. CDR3 length: 15 residues. The V and J ends lost 1 base and 5 bases respectively, with 12 bases between them. CDR3 residues: CASSLVAGVNNEQFF. The CDR3 nucleotides are TGTGCCAGCAGCTTAGTTGCAGGGGTAAACAATGAGCAGTTCTTC.

This chain's CDR3 is CASSPGRGQGSYEQYF. Here the CDR3 DNA reads TGTGCCAGCAGCCCTGGGAGGGGACAGGGTTCTTACGAGCAGTACTTC. The V call is TRBV14, the J call TRBJ2-7, with TRBD1 matching over 9 bases. Germline values: CDR1 SGHDN, CDR2 FVKESK. The CDR3 is 16 residues long. Unmatched junction bases numbered 11, after V lost 4 bases and J lost 4 bases. Together with reference TRBV14 and TRBJ2-7, the CDR3 gives the full variable domain: EAGVTQFPSHSVIEKGQTVTLRCDPISGHDNLYWYRRVMGKEIKFLLHFVKESKQDESGMPNNRFLAERTGGTYSTLKVQPAELEDSGVYFCASSPGRGQGSYEQYFGPGTRLTVT.

This clonotype was observed at least ten times. The CDR3 protein is CASRGPLGYTF. Here the CDR3 DNA reads TGTGCCAGCAGGGGCCCTTTAGGCTACACCTTC. The chain couples TRBV6-1 to TRBJ1-2; D is unclear. The CDR3 covers 11 residues. Germline V lookup: CDR1 MNHNS, CDR2 SASEGT. The V end lost 6 bases, the J end lost 8 bases, and 10 bases lay between the germline ends.

A few counts support this clonotype. This chain uses TRBV20-1 with TRBJ2-5; D is unclear. Trimming took off 6 bases at V and 5 bases at J, with 13 bases between the two ends. The CDR3 length is 12 residues. The germline V gene encodes CDR1 DFQATT and CDR2 SNEGSKA (reference sequence). CDR3 region: CSAESQVETQYF. CDR3 nucleotide sequence: TGCAGTGCCGAGAGTCAGGTGGAGACCCAGTACTTC.

The chain uses TRBV9 and TRBJ1-2; TRBD1 is a possible D gene (5 bases). V was trimmed by 3 bases and J by 5 bases, leaving 14 bases between them. Looked up from germline, CDR1 is SGDLS and CDR2 is YYNGEE. The CDR3 length is 14 residues. The CDR3 reads CASSAGGIVYGYTF. DNA for the CDR3: TGTGCCAGCAGCGCGGGGGGGATTGTTTATGGCTACACCTTC.

At least ten counts were recorded for this clonotype. This chain joins TRBV7-8 and TRBJ1-2; D ambiguous. V dropped 3 bases and J dropped 3 bases, with 14 bases sitting between them. CDR1 is SGHVS and CDR2 is FQNEAQ in the germline V gene. The CDR3 loop spans 15 amino acids. The CDR3 coding sequence is TGTGCCAGCAGCTTTTCCTCCCGGCAAGACTATGGCTACACCTTC. Translating gives CASSFSSRQDYGYTF.

This clonotype was recorded at least ten times. V and J are TRBV18 and TRBJ2-2; 7 bases align to TRBD1. Germline trimming cut 3 bases from V and 1 base from J; bases unmatched to any gene: 2. The CDR3 sequence is 15 residues long. CDR1 and CDR2 (germline): KGHSH, LQKENI. The DNA of the CDR3 is TGTGCCAGCTCACCGGACAGGATGAACACCGGGGAGCTGTTTTTT. It yields the protein CASSPDRMNTGELFF.

This clonotype was seen a handful of times. V is TRBV24-1 and J is TRBJ1-2; possible D gene TRBD1, 5 bases. The V gene's germline CDR1 is KGHDR and CDR2 SFDVKD. The germline V and J ends were trimmed by 4 bases and 5 bases, with 10 bases remaining between them. CDR3 length: 13 residues. The CDR3 here is CATSEGTGYGYTF. The CDR3 nucleotides read TGTGCCACCAGTGAAGGGACGGGGTATGGCTACACCTTC.

This clonotype was observed many times. This chain links TRBV20-1 with TRBJ1-2; D gene ambiguous. V gave up 6 bases and J gave up 4 bases, with 21 bases separating them. CDR1 is DFQATT, CDR2 SNEGSKA, per germline (reference sequence). This CDR3 has 15 residues. DNA for the CDR3: TGCAGTGCCACCTCGCCCGCCATTCCCCTCTATGGCTACACCTTC. Translation gives CSATSPAIPLYGYTF.

This clonotype was seen repeatedly, ten times or more. The V and J genes are TRBV7-8 and TRBJ2-3, with 10 nucleotides matching TRBD1. After removal of 6 bases from V and 3 bases from J, the junction contained 3 bases not matched to a gene. The germline V gene encodes CDR1 SGHVS and CDR2 FQNEAQ. There are 14 residues in the CDR3. The CDR3 coding sequence is TGTGCCAGCAGACAGGACAGGGGGACAGATACGCAGTATTTT. It codes for CASRQDRGTDTQYF.

This clonotype has ten or more counts. The chain has TRBV6-5 and TRBJ2-2; D not resolved. The CDR3 has 13 residues. CDR1 MNHEY and CDR2 SVGAGI come from the germline V gene. Trimming left V 2 bases short and J 6 bases short, with 7 bases between. CDR3 sequence (DNA): TGTGCCAGCAGTTACGGGGTCCCCGGGGAGCTGTTTTTT. Residues: CASSYGVPGELFF.

This clonotype was counted at least ten times. The rearrangement uses TRBV11-2 and TRBJ2-5, with D possibly matching TRBD2 (6 bases). Germline lookup yields CDR1 SGHAT and CDR2 FQNNGV. Trimming stripped 3 bases from V and 2 bases from J, with 13 bases between. CDR3 length equals 15 residues. CDR3 region: CASSLNRGTQETQYF. CDR3 nucleotides: TGTGCCAGCAGCTTGAATCGGGGGACTCAAGAGACCCAGTACTTC.

The rearrangement uses TRBV7-9 and TRBJ2-7; 9 bases agree with TRBD1. The CDR3 spans 16 residues. J was trimmed by 3 bases and V by 2 bases; bases with no gene match: 8. Germline V CDR1 and CDR2: SEHNR, FQNEAQ (reference sequence). DNA of the CDR3: TGTGCCAGCAGCTTAACAGGGACAGGGACATTCTACGAGCAGTACTTC. Its protein is CASSLTGTGTFYEQYF.

At least ten counts were recorded for this clonotype. The chain joins TRBV28 to TRBJ2-7, with D perhaps matching TRBD1 (5 bases). From germline, CDR1 is MDHEN and CDR2 SYDVKM. The CDR3 loop spans 12 amino acids. Trimming stripped 8 bases from V and 2 bases from J, with 10 bases between. The CDR3 bases are TGTGCCAGCGGGGCAGCCCCCTACGAGCAGTACTTC. Translating it yields CASGAAPYEQYF.